Detailed here is one T cell receptor beta chain. Its specificity is not known. The sample originates from a study of shared clonotypes between healthy human individuals. General observations from the study: With four donors compared, approximately 5% of naive CD4 clonotypes were shared.

The repertoire was sequenced with immunoSEQ multiplex PCR; TCRdb's copy has only in-frame clones and lacks some. The data contain some 2,100,000 clones, under 97% of them seen just once; the ten biggest clones take up roughly 0.13%. Germline CDR1 reads SGHRS; CDR2 reads YFSETQ. V shed 2 bases and J shed 0 bases, with 9 bases lying between them. This CDR3 has 16 amino acids. The rearrangement joins TRBV5-1 to TRBJ1-6; no clear D gene. The TCR was taken from a man between 18 and 29 years old in good health. Sequenced: naive CD4+ T cells sorted from blood. As to subset: CD45RA+ positively selected. In DNA, the CDR3 is TGCGCCAGCAGCTTAAGGTCGAGCTCCTATAATTCACCCCTCCACTTT. It is translated as CASSLRSSSYNSPLHF.